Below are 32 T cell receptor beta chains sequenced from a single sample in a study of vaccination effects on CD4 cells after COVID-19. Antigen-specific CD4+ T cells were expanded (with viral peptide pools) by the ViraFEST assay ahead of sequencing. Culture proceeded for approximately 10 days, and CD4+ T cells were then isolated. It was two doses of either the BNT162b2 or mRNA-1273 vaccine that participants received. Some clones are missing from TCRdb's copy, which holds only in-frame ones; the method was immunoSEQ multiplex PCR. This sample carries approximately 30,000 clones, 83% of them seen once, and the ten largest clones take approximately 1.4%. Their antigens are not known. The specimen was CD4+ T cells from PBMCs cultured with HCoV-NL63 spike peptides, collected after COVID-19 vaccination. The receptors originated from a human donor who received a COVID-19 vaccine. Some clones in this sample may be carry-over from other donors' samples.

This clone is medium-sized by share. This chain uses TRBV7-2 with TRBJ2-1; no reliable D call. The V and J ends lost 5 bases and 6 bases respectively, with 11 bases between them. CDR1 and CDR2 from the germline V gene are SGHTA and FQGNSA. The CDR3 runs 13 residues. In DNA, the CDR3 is TGTGCCAGCAGCCCGTATATAACCAATGAGCAGTTCTTC. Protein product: CASSPYITNEQFF. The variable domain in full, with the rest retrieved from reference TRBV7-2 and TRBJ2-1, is GAGVSQSPSNKVTEKGKDVELRCDPISGHTALYWYRQSLGQGLEFLIYFQGNSAPDKSGLPSDRFSAERTGGSVSTLTIQRTQQEDSAVYLCASSPYITNEQFFGPGTRLTVL.

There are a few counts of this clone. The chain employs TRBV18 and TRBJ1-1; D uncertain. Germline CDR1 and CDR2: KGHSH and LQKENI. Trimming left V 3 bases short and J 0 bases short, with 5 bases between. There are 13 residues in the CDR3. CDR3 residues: CASSPSVNTEAFF. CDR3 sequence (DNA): TGTGCCAGCTCACCCTCCGTGAACACTGAAGCTTTCTTT. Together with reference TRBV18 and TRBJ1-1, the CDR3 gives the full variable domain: NAGVMQNPRHLVRRRGQEARLRCSPMKGHSHVYWYRQLPEEGLKFMVYLQKENIIDESGMPKERFSAEFPKEGPSILRIQQVVRGDSAAYFCASSPSVNTEAFFGQGTRLTVV.

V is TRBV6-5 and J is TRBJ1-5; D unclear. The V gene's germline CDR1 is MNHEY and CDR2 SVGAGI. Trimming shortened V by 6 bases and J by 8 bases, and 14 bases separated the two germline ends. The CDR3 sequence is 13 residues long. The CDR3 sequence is CASSDGTMEPQHF. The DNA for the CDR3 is TGTGCCAGCAGCGACGGAACCATGGAGCCCCAGCATTTT.

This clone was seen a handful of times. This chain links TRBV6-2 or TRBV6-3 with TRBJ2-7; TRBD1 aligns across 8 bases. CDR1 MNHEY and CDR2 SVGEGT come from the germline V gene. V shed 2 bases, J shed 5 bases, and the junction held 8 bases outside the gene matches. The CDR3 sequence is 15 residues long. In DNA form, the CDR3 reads TGTGCCAGCAGTTACACGGGACAGGCTGACGACGAGCAGTACGTC. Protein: CASSYTGQADDEQYV.

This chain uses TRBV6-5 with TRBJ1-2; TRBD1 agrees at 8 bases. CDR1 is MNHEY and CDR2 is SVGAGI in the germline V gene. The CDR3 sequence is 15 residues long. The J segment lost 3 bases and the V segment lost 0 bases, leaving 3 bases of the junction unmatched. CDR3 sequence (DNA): TGTGCCAGCAGTTACTCACCAGGGGGCGACTATGGCTACACCTTC. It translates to CASSYSPGGDYGYTF.

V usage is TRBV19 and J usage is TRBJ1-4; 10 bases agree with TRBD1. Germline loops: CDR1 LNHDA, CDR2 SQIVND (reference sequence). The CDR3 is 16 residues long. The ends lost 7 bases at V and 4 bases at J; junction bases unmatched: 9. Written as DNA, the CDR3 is TGTGCCAGTAACCCGGGACAGGGGCCCTATAATGAAAAACTGTTTTTT. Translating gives CASNPGQGPYNEKLFF. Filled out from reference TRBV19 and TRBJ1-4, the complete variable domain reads DGGITQSPKYLFRKEGQNVTLSCEQNLNHDAMYWYRQDPGQGLRLIYYSQIVNDFQKGDIAEGYSVSREKKESFPLTVTSAQKNPTAFYLCASNPGQGPYNEKLFFGSGTQLSVL.

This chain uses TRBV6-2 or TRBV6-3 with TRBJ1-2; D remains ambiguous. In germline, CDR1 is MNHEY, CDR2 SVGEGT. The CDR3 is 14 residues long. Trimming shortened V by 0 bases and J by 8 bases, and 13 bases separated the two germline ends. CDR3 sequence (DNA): TGTGCCAGCAGTTACTCGAGAGGTTCGAGCGGCTACACCTTC. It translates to CASSYSRGSSGYTF.

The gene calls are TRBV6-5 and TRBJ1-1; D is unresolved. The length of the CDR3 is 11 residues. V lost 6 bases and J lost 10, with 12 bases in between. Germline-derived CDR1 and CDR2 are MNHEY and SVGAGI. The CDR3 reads CASRFMGPAFF. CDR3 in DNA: TGTGCCAGCAGGTTCATGGGCCCAGCTTTCTTT.

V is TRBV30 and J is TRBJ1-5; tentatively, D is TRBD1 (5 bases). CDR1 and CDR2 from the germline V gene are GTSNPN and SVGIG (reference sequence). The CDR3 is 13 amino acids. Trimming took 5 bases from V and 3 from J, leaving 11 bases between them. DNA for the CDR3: TGTGCCTGGGCGGGGGGTCCCAATCAGCCCCAGCATTTT. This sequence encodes CAWAGGPNQPQHF.

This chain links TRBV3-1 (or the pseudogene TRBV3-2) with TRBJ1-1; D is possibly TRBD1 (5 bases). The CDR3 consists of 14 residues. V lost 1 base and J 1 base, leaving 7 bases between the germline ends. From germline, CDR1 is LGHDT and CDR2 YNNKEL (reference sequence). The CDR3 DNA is TGTGCCAGCAGCCAAGGGGACGAGAACACTGAAGCTTTCTTT. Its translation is CASSQGDENTEAFF.

The CDR3 DNA follows: TGTGCCAGTAGTATAGGTGGGGGGGGAGATACGCAGTATTTT. Encoded protein: CASSIGGGGDTQYF. V gene TRBV19 combines with J gene TRBJ2-3; 7 bases map to TRBD2. V dropped 1 base and J dropped 5; count of bases not matched to a gene: 3. This CDR3 contains 14 residues. Germline V CDR1 and CDR2: LNHDA, SQIVND (reference sequence).

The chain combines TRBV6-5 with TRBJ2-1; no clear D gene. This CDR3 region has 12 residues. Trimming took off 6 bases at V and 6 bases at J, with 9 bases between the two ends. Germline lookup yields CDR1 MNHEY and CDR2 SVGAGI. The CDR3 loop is CASRTGLNEQFF. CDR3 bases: TGTGCCAGCAGGACGGGTCTCAATGAGCAGTTCTTC.

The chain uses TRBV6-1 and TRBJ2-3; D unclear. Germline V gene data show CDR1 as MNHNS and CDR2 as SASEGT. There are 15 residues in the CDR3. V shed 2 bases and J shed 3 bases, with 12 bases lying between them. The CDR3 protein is CASSETTVATDTQYF. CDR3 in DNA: TGTGCCAGCAGTGAAACAACGGTGGCAACAGATACGCAGTATTTT.

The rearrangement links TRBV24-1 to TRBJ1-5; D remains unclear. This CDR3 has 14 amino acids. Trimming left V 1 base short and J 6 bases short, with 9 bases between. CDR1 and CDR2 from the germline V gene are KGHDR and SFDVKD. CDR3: CATSDFREFQPQHF. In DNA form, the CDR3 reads TGTGCCACCAGTGATTTTCGTGAATTTCAGCCCCAGCATTTT.

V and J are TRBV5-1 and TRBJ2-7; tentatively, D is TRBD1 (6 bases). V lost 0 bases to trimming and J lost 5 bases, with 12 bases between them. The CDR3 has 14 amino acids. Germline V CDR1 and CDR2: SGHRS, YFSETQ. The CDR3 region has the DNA TGCGCCAGCAGCTTGGCTCCAGGGGCGGACGAGCAGTACGTC. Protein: CASSLAPGADEQYV.

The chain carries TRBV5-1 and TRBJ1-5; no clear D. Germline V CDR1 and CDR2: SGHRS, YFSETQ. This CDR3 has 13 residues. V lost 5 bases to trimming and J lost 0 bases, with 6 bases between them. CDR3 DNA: TGCGCCAGCAGACGGGATAGCAATCAGCCCCAGCATTTT. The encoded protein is CASRRDSNQPQHF.

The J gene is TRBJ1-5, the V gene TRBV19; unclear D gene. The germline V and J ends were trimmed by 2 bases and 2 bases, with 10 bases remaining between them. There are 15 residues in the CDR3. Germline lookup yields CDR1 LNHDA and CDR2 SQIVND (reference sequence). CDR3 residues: CASSIPLDGNQPQHF. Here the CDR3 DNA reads TGTGCCAGTAGTATACCCTTGGACGGCAATCAGCCCCAGCATTTT.

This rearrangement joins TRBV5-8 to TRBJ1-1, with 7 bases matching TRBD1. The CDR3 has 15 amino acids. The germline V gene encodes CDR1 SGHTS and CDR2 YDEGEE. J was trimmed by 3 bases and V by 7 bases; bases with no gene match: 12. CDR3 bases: TGTGCCAGCCCGACAGGGTCGGTTAGCGACACTGAAGCTTTCTTT. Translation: CASPTGSVSDTEAFF.

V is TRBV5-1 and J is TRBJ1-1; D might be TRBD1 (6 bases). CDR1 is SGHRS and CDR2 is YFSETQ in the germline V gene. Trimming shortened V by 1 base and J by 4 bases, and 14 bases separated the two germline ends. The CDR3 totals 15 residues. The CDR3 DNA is TGCGCCAGCAGCTTGAGTGTCGGACAGCCCACTGAAGCTTTCTTT. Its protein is CASSLSVGQPTEAFF.

Here the CDR3 reads CASSSLGIGEQYV. The CDR3 nucleotides are TGTGCCAGCAGTTCGTTGGGAATTGGCGAGCAGTACGTC. The chain carries TRBV27 and TRBJ2-7; no clear D. V lost 4 bases, J lost 6 bases, and 13 bases lay in between. The CDR3 has 13 residues. Per the germline V gene, CDR1 is MNHEY and CDR2 is SMNVEV (reference sequence).

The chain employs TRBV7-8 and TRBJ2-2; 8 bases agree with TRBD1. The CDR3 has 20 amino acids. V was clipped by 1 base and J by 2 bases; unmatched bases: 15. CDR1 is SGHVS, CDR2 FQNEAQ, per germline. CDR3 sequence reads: CASSLVSISRGPLNTGELFF. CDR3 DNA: TGTGCCAGCAGCTTAGTTTCGATTAGCAGGGGGCCTCTAAACACCGGGGAGCTGTTTTTT.

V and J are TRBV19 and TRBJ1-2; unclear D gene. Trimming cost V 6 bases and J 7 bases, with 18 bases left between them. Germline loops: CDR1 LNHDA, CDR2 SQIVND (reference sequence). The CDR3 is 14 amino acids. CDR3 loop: CASRLVFGVAGYTF. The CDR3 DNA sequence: TGTGCCAGTAGGCTTGTGTTCGGGGTAGCTGGCTACACCTTC. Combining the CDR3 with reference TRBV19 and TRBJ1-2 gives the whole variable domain DGGITQSPKYLFRKEGQNVTLSCEQNLNHDAMYWYRQDPGQGLRLIYYSQIVNDFQKGDIAEGYSVSREKKESFPLTVTSAQKNPTAFYLCASRLVFGVAGYTFGSGTRLTVV.

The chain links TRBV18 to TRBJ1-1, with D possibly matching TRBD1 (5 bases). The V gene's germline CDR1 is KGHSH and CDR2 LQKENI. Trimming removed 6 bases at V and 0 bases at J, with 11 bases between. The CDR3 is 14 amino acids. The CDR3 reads CASSQGPMNTEAFF. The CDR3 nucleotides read TGTGCCAGCTCGCAGGGACCAATGAACACTGAAGCTTTCTTT.

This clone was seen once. The CDR3 coding sequence is TGCGCCAGCAGCTTACAGGGGGCACTGACAGATACGCAGTATTTT. Translation: CASSLQGALTDTQYF. J is TRBJ2-3 and V is TRBV5-1; the match to TRBD1 covers 9 bases. V was clipped by 2 bases and J by 3 bases; unmatched bases: 4. Looked up from germline, CDR1 is SGHRS and CDR2 is YFSETQ. CDR3 length: 15 amino acids.

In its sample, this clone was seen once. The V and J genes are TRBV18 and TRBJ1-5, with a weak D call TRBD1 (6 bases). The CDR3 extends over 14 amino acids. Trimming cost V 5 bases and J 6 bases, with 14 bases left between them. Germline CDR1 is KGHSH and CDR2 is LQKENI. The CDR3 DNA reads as TGTGCCAGCTCAACACTACAGGGAGGTCAGCCCCAGCATTTT. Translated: CASSTLQGGQPQHF.

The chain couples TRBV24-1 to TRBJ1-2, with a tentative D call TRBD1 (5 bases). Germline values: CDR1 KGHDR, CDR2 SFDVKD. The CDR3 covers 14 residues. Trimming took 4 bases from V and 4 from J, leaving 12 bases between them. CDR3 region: CATSDETDPYGYTF. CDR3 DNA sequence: TGTGCCACCAGTGACGAGACAGACCCCTATGGCTACACCTTC.

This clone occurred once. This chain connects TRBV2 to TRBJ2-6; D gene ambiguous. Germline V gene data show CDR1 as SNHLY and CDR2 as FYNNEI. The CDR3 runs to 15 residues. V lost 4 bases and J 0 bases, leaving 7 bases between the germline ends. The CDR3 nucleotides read TGTGCCAGCAGTGTAGGCAGCTCTGGGGCCAACGTCCTGACTTTC. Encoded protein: CASSVGSSGANVLTF.

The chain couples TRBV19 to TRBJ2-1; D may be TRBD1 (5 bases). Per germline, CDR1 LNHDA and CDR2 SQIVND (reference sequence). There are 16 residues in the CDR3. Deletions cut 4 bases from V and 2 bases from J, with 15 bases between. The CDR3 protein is CASSTLLQGAYNEQFF. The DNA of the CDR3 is TGTGCCAGTAGTACCCTCCTTCAAGGGGCCTACAATGAGCAGTTCTTC.

For the CDR3, the DNA is TGCGCCAGCAGCCCGTGGACAGGGACAAATTCACCCCTCCACTTT. Translating it yields CASSPWTGTNSPLHF. The chain combines TRBV5-1 with TRBJ1-6, with 8 bases matching TRBD1. The J segment lost 7 bases and the V segment lost 4 bases, leaving 7 bases of the junction unmatched. This CDR3 is built from 15 residues. Germline V gene data show CDR1 as SGHRS and CDR2 as YFSETQ.

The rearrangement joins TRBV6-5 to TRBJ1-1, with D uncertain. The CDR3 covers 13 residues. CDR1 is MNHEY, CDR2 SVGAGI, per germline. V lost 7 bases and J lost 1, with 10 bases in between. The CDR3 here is CASTRSGNTEAFF. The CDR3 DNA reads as TGTGCCAGCACCAGATCTGGGAACACTGAAGCTTTCTTT.

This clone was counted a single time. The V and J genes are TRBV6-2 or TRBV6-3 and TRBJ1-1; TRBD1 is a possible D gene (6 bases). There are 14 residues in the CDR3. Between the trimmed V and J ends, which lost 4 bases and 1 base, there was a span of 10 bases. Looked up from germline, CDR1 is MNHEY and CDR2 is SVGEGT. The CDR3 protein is CASSFIQGNTEAFF. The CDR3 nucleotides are TGTGCCAGCAGTTTCATACAGGGGAACACTGAAGCTTTCTTT.

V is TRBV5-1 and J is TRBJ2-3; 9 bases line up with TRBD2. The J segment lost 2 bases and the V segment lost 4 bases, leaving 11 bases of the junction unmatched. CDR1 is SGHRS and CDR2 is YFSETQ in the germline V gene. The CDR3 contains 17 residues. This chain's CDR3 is CASSLGIAGAATDTQYF. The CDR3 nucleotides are TGCGCCAGCAGCCTTGGGATAGCGGGGGCCGCCACAGATACGCAGTATTTT. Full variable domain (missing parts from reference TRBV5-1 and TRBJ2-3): KAGVTQTPRYLIKTRGQQVTLSCSPISGHRSVSWYQQTPGQGLQFLFEYFSETQRNKGNFPGRFSGRQFSNSRSEMNVSTLELGDSALYLCASSLGIAGAATDTQYFGPGTRLTVL.